This TCR beta chain was sequenced during a study of cytomegalovirus exposure and HLA in healthy donors. Findings and caveats of the study: Roughly uniform depth of sequencing across donors was assumed in presence/absence analyses. 164 TCR beta chains were listed as cytomegalovirus-associated.

The PCR employed 60 Vbeta primers together with 13 Jbeta primers. Sequencing was performed with immunoSEQ multiplex PCR; in TCRdb, only in-frame clones are kept and a portion is missing. The table has more than 75,000 clones, around three quarters seen once. Germline V gives CDR1 SGHAT, CDR2 FQNNGV. The CDR3 is made up of 17 amino acids. J lost 0 bases, V lost 3 bases, and 7 bases had no gene match. Concerning this clone: The target antigen is unknown.

Sample: PBMCs. This rearrangement joins TRBV11-2 to TRBJ2-2; 7 bases are shared with TRBD1. The clonotype was recovered from a man aged 30-40 years in good health and CMV-seronegative. The CDR3 loop is CASSLRGQLANTGELFF. For the CDR3, the DNA is TGTGCCAGCAGCTTGAGGGGGCAGCTCGCGAACACCGGGGAGCTGTTTTTT.